This T cell receptor (beta chain) was sequenced for a study of T cells in Graves' hyperthyroidism and ophthalmopathy (dated by TCRdb to between 2018 and 2021). The study in broad terms: Peripheral blood samples were taken at initial diagnosis, before any treatment was given. A discovery cohort of about 96 patients, roughly 45 with Graves' ophthalmopathy and about 60 with stable Graves' hyperthyroidism, was used to find distinguishing TCR V-J signatures. An independent validation cohort of 18 to 20 hyperthyroidism patients and about 16 patients who later progressed to ophthalmopathy tested prospective prediction of ophthalmopathy. The roughly 100 discovery patients were randomly split 7:3 into training and test sets. In addition, the study compared T-cell repertoires in thyroid tissue and in blood from roughly six Graves' hyperthyroidism patients. Following sampling, methimazole starting at 30 mg daily was given to hyperthyroidism patients, and high-dose intravenous methylprednisolone was given to ophthalmopathy patients. The paper describes TCR Vbeta CDR3 sequencing of 120 to 150 peripheral blood samples, made up of 43 ophthalmopathy patients, around 78 hyperthyroidism patients and about 17 progressor patients. Beyond this particular receptor, the publication reports: Most expanded thyroid clonotypes (frequency above 0.001) were also detected in blood, suggesting blood repertoires may reflect thyroid immune responses. During validation, the model predicted progression to ophthalmopathy a median of roughly six months ahead of onset, with roughly 65% sensitivity and about 72% specificity. Sample size was not statistically predetermined, and investigators were not blinded to group allocation. A model built on a 13 V-J signature distinguished ophthalmopathy from stable hyperthyroidism, reaching around 87% sensitivity and about 81% specificity in cross-validation and 80%/75% in testing.

V is pared back by 5 bases and J by 0 bases, with 10 bases lying between the germline termini. As encoded in the germline V gene, CDR1 is MNHNS while CDR2 is SASEGT. There are 14 amino acids in the CDR3, from cysteine to phenylalanine inclusive. Kept here is only the CDR3 DNA, which spans 42 bases and is read in frame from base 1. Hyperthyroidism patients were aged 18 to 65 years and newly diagnosed, with disease duration of less than 2 months. Patients with uncontrolled infections, other autoimmune diseases, pregnancy or lactation were excluded. Diagnoses relied on clinical symptoms, serum thyroxine and TRAb, thyroid ultrasound and orbital computed tomography. For progressor patients, blood was drawn at the first diagnosis of hyperthyroidism, before any ophthalmopathy symptoms had appeared. PBMCs were separated from under 12 ml of fresh peripheral blood using Ficoll-Paque density gradient centrifugation. Progressor patients were first diagnosed with Graves' hyperthyroidism and then developed ophthalmopathy during follow-up. Total RNA was extracted using Trizol reagent, and RNA quality was assessed on an Agilent 2100 Bioanalyzer.

TCR beta CDR3 regions were amplified from RNA transcripts. The first round of RT-PCR for the TCR CDR3 was performed with the HTBI primer set and the Qiagen OneStep RT-PCR kit. Libraries were constructed in a second round of multiplex PCR, after which size selection and purification were performed. Paired-end sequencing of the libraries was performed with 100 bp reads on an Illumina HiSeq2000. The authors' analysis ran thus. SOAPnuke was used to process the raw data, with reads discarded if the reads contained adapters or uncalled bases, had a mean Phred below 15, or lacked an exact constant-primer or identifier match. COPE v1.2.5 was used to merge high-quality paired reads, and clonotypes were defined as unique nucleotide sequences. Clonotypes were aligned to IMGT TRBV, TRBD and TRBJ reference segments using MiTCR v1.1. The analysis included only V-J combinations with a frequency above 0.0001, which together covered roughly 99% of the repertoires. A TCS score was defined as the ratio between F50 (clonal expansion) and ExV (chaos), using BLOSUM62-based TCRdist between CDR3 peptides within each V-J. Welch's t-statistics and random forest reduced around 520 V-J features to 13, which were used in a naive Bayes classifier (R e1071). TCRdb reran the public reads through fastp at Q25 and MiXCR, keeping productive beta chains. Rows are combined by CDR3 protein, so each entry shows the most common genes and DNA. It is TCRdb's table, rather than the study itself, that gives the V and J calls and clone size. Across this sample there are under 350,000 distinct CDR3 sequences, with about an eighth seen only once. The ten largest clones add up to about 8% of the sample.

This clonotype was recorded many times. The specificity of this receptor is unknown. Within one base of it there is no much larger clone, and no base qualities were kept. This TCR derives from a woman aged 25 to 39 with Graves' hyperthyroidism that later progressed to Graves' ophthalmopathy. Specimen: blood. This sequence uses TRBV6-1 and TRBJ2-5; the D gene is unclear. Here the CDR3 is given as CASSTTEYQETQYF. The nucleotide sequence is TGTGCCAGCAGTACCACAGAGTACCAAGAGACCCAGTACTTC.